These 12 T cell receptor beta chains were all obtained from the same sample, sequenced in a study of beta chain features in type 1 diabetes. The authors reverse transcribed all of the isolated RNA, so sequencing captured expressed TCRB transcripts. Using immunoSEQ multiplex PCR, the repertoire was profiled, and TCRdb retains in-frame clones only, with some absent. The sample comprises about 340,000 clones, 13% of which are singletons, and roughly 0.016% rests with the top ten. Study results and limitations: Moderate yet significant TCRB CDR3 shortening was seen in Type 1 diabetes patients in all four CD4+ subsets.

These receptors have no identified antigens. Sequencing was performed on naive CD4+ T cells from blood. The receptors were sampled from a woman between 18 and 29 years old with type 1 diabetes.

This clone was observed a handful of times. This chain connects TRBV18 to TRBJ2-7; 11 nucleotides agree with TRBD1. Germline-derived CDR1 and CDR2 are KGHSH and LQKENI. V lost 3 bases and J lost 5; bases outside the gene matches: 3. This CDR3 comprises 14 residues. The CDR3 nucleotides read TGTGCCAGCTCACCGGACAGGGGGCTTCACGAGCAGTACTTC. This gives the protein CASSPDRGLHEQYF. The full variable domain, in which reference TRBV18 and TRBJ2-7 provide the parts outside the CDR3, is NAGVMQNPRHLVRRRGQEARLRCSPMKGHSHVYWYRQLPEEGLKFMVYLQKENIIDESGMPKERFSAEFPKEGPSILRIQQVVRGDSAAYFCASSPDRGLHEQYFGPGTRLTVT.

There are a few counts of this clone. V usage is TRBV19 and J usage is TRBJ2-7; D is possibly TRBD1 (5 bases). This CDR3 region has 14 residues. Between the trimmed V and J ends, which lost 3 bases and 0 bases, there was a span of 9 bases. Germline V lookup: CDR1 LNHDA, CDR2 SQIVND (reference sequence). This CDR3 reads CASSIWTHSYEQYF. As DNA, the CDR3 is TGTGCCAGTAGTATTTGGACACACTCCTACGAGCAGTACTTC.

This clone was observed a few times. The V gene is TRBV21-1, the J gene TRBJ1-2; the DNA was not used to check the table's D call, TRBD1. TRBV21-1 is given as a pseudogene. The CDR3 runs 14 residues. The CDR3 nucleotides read TGTGCCAGCTTCCGGGACAGCTTTAACTATGGCTACACCTTC. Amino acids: CASFRDSFNYGYTF.

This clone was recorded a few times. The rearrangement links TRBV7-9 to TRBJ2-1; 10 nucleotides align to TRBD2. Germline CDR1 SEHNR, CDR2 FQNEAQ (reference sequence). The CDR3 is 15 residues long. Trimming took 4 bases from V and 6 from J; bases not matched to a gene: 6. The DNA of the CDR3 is TGTGCCAGCAGCTCGCCAACTAGCGGGATCAATGAGCAGTTCTTC. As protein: CASSSPTSGINEQFF.

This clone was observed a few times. The CDR3 DNA is TGTGCCAGCAGCTTGGTACCAGGAGAGACCCAGTACTTC. Its protein product is CASSLVPGETQYF. This chain connects TRBV5-4 to TRBJ2-5, with D unclear. CDR1 and CDR2 (germline): SGHNT, YYREEE (reference sequence). V was trimmed by 0 bases and J by 4 bases, leaving 7 bases between them. The CDR3 runs to 13 residues.

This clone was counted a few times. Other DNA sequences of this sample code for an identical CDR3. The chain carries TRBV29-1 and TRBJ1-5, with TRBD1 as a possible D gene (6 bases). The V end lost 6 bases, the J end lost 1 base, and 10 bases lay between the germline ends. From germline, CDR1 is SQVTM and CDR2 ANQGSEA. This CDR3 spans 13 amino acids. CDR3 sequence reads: CSVAQGSNQPQHF. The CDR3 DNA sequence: TGCAGCGTAGCACAGGGAAGCAATCAGCCCCAGCATTTT.

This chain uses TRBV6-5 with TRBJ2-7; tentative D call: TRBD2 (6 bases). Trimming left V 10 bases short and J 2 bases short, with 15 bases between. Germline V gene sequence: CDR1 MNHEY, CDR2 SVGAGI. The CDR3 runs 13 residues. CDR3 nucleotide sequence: TGTGCCACCCGGAGGGGATTCCCCTACGAGCAGTACTTC. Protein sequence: CATRRGFPYEQYF.

The DNA for the CDR3 is TGTGCCAGCTCAACAGAAGGGGGCACTGAAGCTTTCTTT. Protein: CASSTEGGTEAFF. The chain couples TRBV18 to TRBJ1-1; perhaps TRBD1 as D (6 bases). The CDR3 covers 13 residues. V was trimmed by 5 bases and J by 4 bases, leaving 11 bases between them. The germline CDR1 and CDR2 sequences are KGHSH and LQKENI.

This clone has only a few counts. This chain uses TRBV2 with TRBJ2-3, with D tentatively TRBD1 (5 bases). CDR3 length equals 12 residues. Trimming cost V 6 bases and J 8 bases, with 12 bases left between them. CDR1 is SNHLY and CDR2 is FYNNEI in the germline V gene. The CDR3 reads CASRVTGPTQYF. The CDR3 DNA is TGTGCCAGCAGAGTTACAGGACCTACGCAGTATTTT.

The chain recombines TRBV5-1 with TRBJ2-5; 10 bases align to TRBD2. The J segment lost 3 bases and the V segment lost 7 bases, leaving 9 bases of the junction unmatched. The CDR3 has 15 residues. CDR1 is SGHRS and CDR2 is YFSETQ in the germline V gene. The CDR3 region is CASGEPSGSEETQYF. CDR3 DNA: TGCGCCAGCGGGGAGCCTAGCGGGAGTGAAGAGACCCAGTACTTC.

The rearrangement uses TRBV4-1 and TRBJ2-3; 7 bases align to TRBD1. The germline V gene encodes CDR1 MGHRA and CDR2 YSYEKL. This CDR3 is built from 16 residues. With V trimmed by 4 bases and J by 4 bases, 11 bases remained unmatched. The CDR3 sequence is CASSLPGRGLPDTQYF. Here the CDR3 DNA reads TGCGCCAGCAGCCTCCCGGGCAGGGGGTTGCCAGATACGCAGTATTTT.

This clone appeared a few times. CDR3 nucleotides: TGTGCCTGGAGTCGACAGGGTGGAGAGACCCAGTACTTC. Its translation is CAWSRQGGETQYF. This chain uses TRBV30 with TRBJ2-5; TRBD1 matches at 7 bases. The CDR3 has 13 residues. Trimming cost V 2 bases and J 4 bases; bases outside gene matches: 4. Per the germline V gene, CDR1 is GTSNPN and CDR2 is SVGIG (reference sequence).